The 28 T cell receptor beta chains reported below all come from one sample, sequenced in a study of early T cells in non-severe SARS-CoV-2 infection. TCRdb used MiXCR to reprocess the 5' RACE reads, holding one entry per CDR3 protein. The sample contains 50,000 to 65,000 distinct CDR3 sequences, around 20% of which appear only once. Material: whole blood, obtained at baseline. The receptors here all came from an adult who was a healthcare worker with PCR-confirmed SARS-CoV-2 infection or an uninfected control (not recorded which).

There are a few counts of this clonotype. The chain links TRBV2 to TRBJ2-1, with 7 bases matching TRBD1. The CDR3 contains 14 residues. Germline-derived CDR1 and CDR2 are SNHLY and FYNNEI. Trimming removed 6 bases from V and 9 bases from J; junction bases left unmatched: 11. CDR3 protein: CASSADRASGEQFF. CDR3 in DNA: TGTGCCAGCAGCGCAGACAGGGCAAGCGGTGAGCAGTTCTTC.

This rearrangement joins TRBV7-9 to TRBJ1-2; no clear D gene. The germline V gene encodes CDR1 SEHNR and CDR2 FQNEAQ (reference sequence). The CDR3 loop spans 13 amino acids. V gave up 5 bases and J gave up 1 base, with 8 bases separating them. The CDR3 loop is CASSPRYNYGYTF. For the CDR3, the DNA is TGTGCCAGCAGCCCTAGATATAACTATGGCTACACCTTC.

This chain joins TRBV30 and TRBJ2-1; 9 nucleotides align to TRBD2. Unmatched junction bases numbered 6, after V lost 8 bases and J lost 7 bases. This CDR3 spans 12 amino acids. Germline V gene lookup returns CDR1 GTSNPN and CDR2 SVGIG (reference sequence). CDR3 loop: CAGSGGGNEQFF. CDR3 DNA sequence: TGTGCCGGTAGCGGGGGCGGGAATGAGCAGTTCTTC.

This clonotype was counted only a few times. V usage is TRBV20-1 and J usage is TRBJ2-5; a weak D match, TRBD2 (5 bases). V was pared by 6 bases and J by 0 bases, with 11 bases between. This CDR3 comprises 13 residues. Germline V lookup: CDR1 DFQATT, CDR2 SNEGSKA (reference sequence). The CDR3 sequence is CSAGSGYQETQYF. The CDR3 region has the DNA TGCAGTGCGGGGAGTGGGTACCAAGAGACCCAGTACTTC.

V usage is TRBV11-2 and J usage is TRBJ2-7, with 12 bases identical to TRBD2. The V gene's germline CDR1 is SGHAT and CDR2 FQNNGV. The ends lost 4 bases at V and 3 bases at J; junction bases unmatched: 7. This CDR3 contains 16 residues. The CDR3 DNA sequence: TGTGCCAGCAGCTCTAACAAGGGACTAGCGGGCTACGAGCAGTACTTC. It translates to CASSSNKGLAGYEQYF.

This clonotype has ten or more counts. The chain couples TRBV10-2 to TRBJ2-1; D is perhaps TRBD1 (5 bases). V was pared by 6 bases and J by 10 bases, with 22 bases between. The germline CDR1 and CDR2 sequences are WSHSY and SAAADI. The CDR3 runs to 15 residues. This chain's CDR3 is CASRQADLPIAEQFF. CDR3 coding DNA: TGCGCCAGCAGACAGGCTGACCTTCCAATAGCCGAGCAGTTCTTC.

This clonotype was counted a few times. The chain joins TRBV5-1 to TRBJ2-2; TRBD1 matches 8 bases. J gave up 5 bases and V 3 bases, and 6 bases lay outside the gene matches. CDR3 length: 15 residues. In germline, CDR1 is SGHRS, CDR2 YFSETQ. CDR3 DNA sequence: TGCGCCAGCAGCTCGCAGGGGGCGCCTACCGGGGAGCTGTTTTTT. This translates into CASSSQGAPTGELFF.

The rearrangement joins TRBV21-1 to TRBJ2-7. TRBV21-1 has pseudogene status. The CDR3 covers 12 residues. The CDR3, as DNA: TGTGCCAGCAACAAATGGGGTATCGAGCAGTACTTC. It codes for CASNKWGIEQYF.

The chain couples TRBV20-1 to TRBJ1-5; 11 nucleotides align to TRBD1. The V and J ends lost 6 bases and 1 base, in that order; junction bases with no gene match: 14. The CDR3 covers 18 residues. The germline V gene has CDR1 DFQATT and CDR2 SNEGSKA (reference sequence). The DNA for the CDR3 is TGCAGTGCAACCCAATGGACAGGGGGCCTGTCGAGCAATCAGCCCCAGCATTTT. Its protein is CSATQWTGGLSSNQPQHF.

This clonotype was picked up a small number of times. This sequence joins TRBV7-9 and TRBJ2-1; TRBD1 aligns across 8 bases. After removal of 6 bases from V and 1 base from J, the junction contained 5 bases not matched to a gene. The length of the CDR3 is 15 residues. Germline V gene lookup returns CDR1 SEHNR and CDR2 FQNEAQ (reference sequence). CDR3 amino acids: CASSPQGASYNEQFF. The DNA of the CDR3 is TGTGCCAGCAGTCCGCAGGGGGCTTCCTACAATGAGCAGTTCTTC.

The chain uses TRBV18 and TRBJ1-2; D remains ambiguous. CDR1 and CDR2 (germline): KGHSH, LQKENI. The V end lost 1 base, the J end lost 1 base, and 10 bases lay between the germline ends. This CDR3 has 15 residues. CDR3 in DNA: TGTGCCAGCTCACCACAGCCAGGCCGTAACTATGGCTACACCTTC. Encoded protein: CASSPQPGRNYGYTF.

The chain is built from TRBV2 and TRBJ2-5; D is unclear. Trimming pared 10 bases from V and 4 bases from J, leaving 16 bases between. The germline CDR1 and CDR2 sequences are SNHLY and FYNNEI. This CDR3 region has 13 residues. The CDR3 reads CATGHPAPETQYF. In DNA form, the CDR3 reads TGTGCCACGGGTCATCCGGCCCCAGAGACCCAGTACTTC.

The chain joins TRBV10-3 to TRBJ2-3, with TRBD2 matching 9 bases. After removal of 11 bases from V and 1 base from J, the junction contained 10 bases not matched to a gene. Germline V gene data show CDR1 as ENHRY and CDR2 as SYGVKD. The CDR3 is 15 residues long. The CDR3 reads CAAGTGGGGTDTQYF. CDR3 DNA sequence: TGTGCCGCCGGGACTGGCGGGGGGGGCACAGATACGCAGTATTTT.

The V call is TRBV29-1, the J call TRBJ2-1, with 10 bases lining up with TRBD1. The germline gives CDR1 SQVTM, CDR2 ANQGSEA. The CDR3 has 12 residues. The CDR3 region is CSVGQGYNEQFF. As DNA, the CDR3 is TGCAGTGTGGGACAGGGGTACAATGAGCAGTTCTTC.

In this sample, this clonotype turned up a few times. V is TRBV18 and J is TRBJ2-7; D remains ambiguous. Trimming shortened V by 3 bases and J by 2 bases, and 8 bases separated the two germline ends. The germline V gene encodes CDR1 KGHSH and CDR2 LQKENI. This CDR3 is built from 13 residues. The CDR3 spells CASSPPGAYEQYF. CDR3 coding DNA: TGTGCCAGCTCACCCCCCGGCGCCTACGAGCAGTACTTC.

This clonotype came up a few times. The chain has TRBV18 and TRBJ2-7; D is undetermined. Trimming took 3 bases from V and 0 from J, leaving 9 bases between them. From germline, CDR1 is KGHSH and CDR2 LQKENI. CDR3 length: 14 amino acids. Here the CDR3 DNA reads TGTGCCAGCTCACCGCCCTCCTACTCCTACGAGCAGTACTTC. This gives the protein CASSPPSYSYEQYF.

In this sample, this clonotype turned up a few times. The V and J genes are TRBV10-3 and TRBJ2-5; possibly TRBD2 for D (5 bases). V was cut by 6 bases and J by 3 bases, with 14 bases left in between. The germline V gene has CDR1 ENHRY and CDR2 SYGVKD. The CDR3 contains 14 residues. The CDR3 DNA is TGTGCCATCAGGGGCAGAAGCGGAGAAGAGACCCAGTACTTC. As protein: CAIRGRSGEETQYF.

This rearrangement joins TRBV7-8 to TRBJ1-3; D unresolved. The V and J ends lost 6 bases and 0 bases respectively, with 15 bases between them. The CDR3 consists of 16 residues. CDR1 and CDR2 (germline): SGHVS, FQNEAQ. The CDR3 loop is CASSSRTAASGNTIYF. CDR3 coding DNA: TGTGCCAGCAGTTCCCGGACGGCGGCCTCTGGAAACACCATATATTTT.

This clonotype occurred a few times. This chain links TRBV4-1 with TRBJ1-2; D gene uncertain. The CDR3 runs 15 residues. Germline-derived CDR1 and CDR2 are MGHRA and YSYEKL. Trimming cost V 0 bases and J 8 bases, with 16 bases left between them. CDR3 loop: CASSQETVPLRGYTF. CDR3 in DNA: TGCGCCAGCAGCCAAGAAACCGTCCCACTTAGAGGCTACACCTTC.

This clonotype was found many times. CDR3 sequence (DNA): TGTGCCAGCAGCCTGAACCGGGATTCAAACATTCAGTACTTC. Translated: CASSLNRDSNIQYF. This chain joins TRBV12-3 or TRBV12-4 and TRBJ2-4; D may be TRBD2 (5 bases). This CDR3 spans 14 amino acids. V gave up 6 bases and J gave up 6 bases, with 15 bases separating them.

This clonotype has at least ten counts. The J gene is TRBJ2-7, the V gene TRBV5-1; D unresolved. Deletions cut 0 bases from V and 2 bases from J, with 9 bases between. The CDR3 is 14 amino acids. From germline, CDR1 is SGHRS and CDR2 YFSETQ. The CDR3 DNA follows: TGCGCCAGCAGCTTGGTGGTCAGGACCTACGAGCAGTACTTC. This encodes CASSLVVRTYEQYF.

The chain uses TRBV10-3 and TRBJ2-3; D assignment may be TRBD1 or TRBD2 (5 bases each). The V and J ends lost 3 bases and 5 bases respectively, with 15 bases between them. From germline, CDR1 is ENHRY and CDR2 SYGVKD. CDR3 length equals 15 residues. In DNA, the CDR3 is TGTGCCATCAGTGAAGGTGGGACCCCGGGAGATACGCAGTATTTT. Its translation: CAISEGGTPGDTQYF.

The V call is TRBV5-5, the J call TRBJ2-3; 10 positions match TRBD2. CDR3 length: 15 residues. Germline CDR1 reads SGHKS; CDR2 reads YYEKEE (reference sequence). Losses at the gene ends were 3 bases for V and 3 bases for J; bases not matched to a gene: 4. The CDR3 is CASSSLAGATDTQYF. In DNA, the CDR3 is TGTGCCAGCAGCTCCCTAGCGGGGGCTACAGATACGCAGTATTTT.

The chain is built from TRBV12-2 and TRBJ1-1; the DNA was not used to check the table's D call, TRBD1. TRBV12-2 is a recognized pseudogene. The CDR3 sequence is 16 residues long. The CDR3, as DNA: TGTGCAAGTCGCTTAGTCCCGGGACCCAGGGACACTGAAGCTTTCTTT. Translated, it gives CASRLVPGPRDTEAFF.

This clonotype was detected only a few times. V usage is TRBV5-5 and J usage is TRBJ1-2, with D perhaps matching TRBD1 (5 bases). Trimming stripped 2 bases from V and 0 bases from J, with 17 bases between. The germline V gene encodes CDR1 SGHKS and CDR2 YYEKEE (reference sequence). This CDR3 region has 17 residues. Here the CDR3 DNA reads TGTGCCAGCAGCTTACGAGGGACGGCCACAGCTAACTATGGCTACACCTTC. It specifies CASSLRGTATANYGYTF.

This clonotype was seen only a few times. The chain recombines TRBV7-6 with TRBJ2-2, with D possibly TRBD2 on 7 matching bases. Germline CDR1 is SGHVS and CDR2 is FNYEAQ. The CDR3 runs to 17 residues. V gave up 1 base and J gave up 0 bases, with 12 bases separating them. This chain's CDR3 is CASSLGAGAANTGELFF. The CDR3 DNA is TGTGCCAGCAGCTTAGGGGCGGGGGCCGCGAACACCGGGGAGCTGTTTTTT. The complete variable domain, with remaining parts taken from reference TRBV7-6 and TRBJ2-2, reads GAGVSQSPRYKVTKRGQDVALRCDPISGHVSLYWYRQALGQGPEFLTYFNYEAQQDKSGLPNDRFSAERPEGSISTLTIQRTEQRDSAMYRCASSLGAGAANTGELFFGEGSRLTVL.

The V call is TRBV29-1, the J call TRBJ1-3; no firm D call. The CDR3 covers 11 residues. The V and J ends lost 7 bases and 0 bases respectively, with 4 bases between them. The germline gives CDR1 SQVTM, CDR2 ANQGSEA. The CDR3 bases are TGCAGCGCTATCTCTGGAAACACCATATATTTT. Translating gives CSAISGNTIYF. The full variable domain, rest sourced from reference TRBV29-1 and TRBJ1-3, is SAVISQKPSRDICQRGTSLTIQCQVDSQVTMMFWYRQQPGQSLTLIATANQGSEATYESGFVIDKFPISRPNLTFSTLTVSNMSPEDSSIYLCSAISGNTIYFGEGSWLTVV.

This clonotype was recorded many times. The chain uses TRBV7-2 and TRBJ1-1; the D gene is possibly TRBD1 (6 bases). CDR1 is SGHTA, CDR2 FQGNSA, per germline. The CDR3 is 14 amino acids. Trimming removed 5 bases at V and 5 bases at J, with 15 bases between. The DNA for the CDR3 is TGTGCCAGCAGCGGCTATCCCCAGGGGACTGAAGCTTTCTTT. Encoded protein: CASSGYPQGTEAFF.